Sequencing of this T cell receptor (beta chain) was carried out in a study of breast tumors, draining lymph nodes, adjacent tissues. The study's findings and limits: The data were judged consistent with most tumor T cells coming from lymph node and expanding in tumor. Tumor T cell lymph node origin was a supported hypothesis, not proven. Tumor repertoires ranked between lymph nodes and nontumor tissue in diversity, with V and J gene preferences. Luminal-like breast cancer showed significantly greater tumor-nontumor repertoire similarity than basal-like breast cancer did.

This clonotype showed up many times. Its antigen is undetermined. The V gene end was trimmed by 4 bases and the J gene end by 0 bases; junction bases not matched to a gene: 10. CDR3 size: 16 residues. Per germline, CDR1 SQVTM and CDR2 ANQGSEA. TCRdb reprocessed the multiplex PCR reads via MiXCR and lists one record per CDR3 protein. The table has about 21,000 distinct CDR3 sequences, about two fifths seen once. The clonotype originates from a female donor with breast cancer. Some clones in this sample may be carry-over from other donors' samples. V gene TRBV29-1 combines with J gene TRBJ2-7; 9 bases match TRBD1. The sample taken for sequencing was breast tumor tissue. CDR3 nucleotide sequence: TGCAGCGTTGTATCGTTGGGACAGGGAAGCTCCTACGAGCAGTACTTC. The encoded protein is CSVVSLGQGSSYEQYF.